This T cell receptor beta chain was captured in a study of shared clonotypes between healthy human individuals. General study findings and limits: Clonotype sharing across several donors was observed for around 5% of naive CD4 clonotypes.

The CDR3 has 14 amino acids. CDR1 MDHEN and CDR2 SYDVKM come from the germline V gene. Sequencing used immunoSEQ multiplex PCR; TCRdb keeps in-frame clones, though not all of them. Of 330,000 or so clones detected, 74% appear once; the ten largest clones hold 10% to 13%. With respect to this clone: Its antigen is as yet unknown.

The sample was memory CD4+ T cells sorted from blood. Subset: CD45RA-negative fraction. The sequence was collected from a man aged 25-40 years in good health. The chain has TRBV28 and TRBJ2-7; 8 nucleotides align to TRBD2. CDR3 amino acids: CAHKARGGTYEQYF. The CDR3 nucleotides are TGTGCTCACAAAGCCCGGGGGGGTACCTACGAGCAGTACTTC. Filled out from reference TRBV28 and TRBJ2-7, the complete variable domain reads DVKVTQSSRYLVKRTGEKVFLECVQDMDHENMFWYRQDPGLGLRLIYFSYDVKMKEKGDIPEGYSVSREKKERFSLILESASTNQTSMYLCAHKARGGTYEQYFGPGTRLTVT.